Below are 30 T cell receptor beta chains sequenced from a single sample in a study of cytomegalovirus exposure and HLA in healthy donors. Primers: 60 Vbeta forward and 13 Jbeta reverse. Clones were read by immunoSEQ multiplex PCR, and TCRdb kept only the in-frame ones, dropping some. Here the sample spans 100,000 to 150,000 clones, 73% being singletons. What was sequenced was PBMCs. Source of these receptors: a woman aged 40-49 years in good health and CMV-seropositive.

This clone has only a few counts. The chain employs TRBV7-8 and TRBJ1-5; 8 nucleotides line up with TRBD1. Germline V gives CDR1 SGHVS, CDR2 FQNEAQ. V was clipped by 3 bases and J by 3 bases; unmatched bases: 4. The CDR3 runs 15 residues. CDR3 sequence reads: CASSLGTGPNQPQHF. CDR3 coding DNA: TGTGCCAGCAGCTTGGGGACAGGCCCCAATCAGCCCCAGCATTTT.

CDR3 bases: TGCGCCAGCAGCCCAGGACTAGCGGGGGGGCGCACAGATACGCAGTATTTT. The encoded protein is CASSPGLAGGRTDTQYF. The rearrangement joins TRBV5-1 to TRBJ2-3, with 15 bases identical to TRBD2. Germline V lookup: CDR1 SGHRS, CDR2 YFSETQ. V dropped 4 bases and J dropped 1; count of bases not matched to a gene: 4. This CDR3 has 17 amino acids.

This chain connects TRBV7-8 to TRBJ1-5, with 10 bases aligning to TRBD1. The V gene's germline CDR1 is SGHVS and CDR2 FQNEAQ. Trimming cost V 5 bases and J 1 base; bases outside gene matches: 14. CDR3 length: 19 residues. The CDR3 sequence is CASSRSLGEGQGSNQPQHF. Here the CDR3 DNA reads TGTGCCAGCAGCCGGTCGTTGGGGGAGGGACAGGGGAGCAATCAGCCCCAGCATTTT.

The V and J genes are TRBV5-5 and TRBJ1-3, with a tentative D call TRBD1 (5 bases). This CDR3 has 17 amino acids. Germline CDR1 is SGHKS and CDR2 is YYEKEE (reference sequence). Trimming cost V 1 base and J 4 bases, with 18 bases left between them. CDR3 sequence: CASSLTSITGAGNTIYF. CDR3 bases: TGTGCCAGCAGCTTGACCTCAATCACAGGAGCCGGAAACACCATATATTTT. The variable domain in full, completed from reference TRBV5-5 and TRBJ1-3, reads DAGVTQSPTHLIKTRGQQVTLRCSPISGHKSVSWYQQVLGQGPQFIFQYYEKEERGRGNFPDRFSARQFPNYSSELNVNALLLGDSALYLCASSLTSITGAGNTIYFGEGSWLTVV.

This rearrangement joins TRBV7-2 to TRBJ2-1; 8 nucleotides align to TRBD1. V lost 2 bases, J lost 7 bases, and 7 bases stayed unmatched. Per the germline V gene, CDR1 is SGHTA and CDR2 is FQGNSA. The CDR3 length is 15 residues. The CDR3 DNA sequence: TGTGCCAGCAGCTTACTCAGGGGGCTGGGGAATGAGCAGTTCTTC. Amino acids: CASSLLRGLGNEQFF.

The V gene is TRBV30, the J gene TRBJ1-2, with D possibly TRBD1 on 5 matching bases. Germline CDR1 GTSNPN, CDR2 SVGIG (reference sequence). V gave up 4 bases and J gave up 2 bases, with 17 bases separating them. This CDR3 region has 15 residues. The CDR3 here is CAWTLWGGENYGYTF. CDR3 DNA: TGTGCCTGGACCCTCTGGGGCGGAGAAAACTATGGCTACACCTTC.

The CDR3 region has the DNA TGTGCCAGCAGCCCCCCTTCCCTGGGGGGGGGCACTGAAGCTTTCTTT. Its protein is CASSPPSLGGGTEAFF. The V gene is TRBV7-9, the J gene TRBJ1-1; D is possibly TRBD1 (5 bases). V was shortened by 5 bases and J by 4 bases, with 20 bases between the two germline ends. CDR1 is SEHNR, CDR2 FQNEAQ, per germline (reference sequence). The length of the CDR3 is 16 residues.

J is TRBJ1-1 and V is TRBV7-2; D is perhaps TRBD1 (5 bases). The CDR3 covers 16 residues. Deletions cut 0 bases from V and 1 base from J, with 12 bases between. Germline values: CDR1 SGHTA, CDR2 FQGNSA. DNA of the CDR3: TGTGCCAGCAGCTTAGCCGTCTACGGGGGGAACACTGAAGCTTTCTTT. Its protein product is CASSLAVYGGNTEAFF.

V gene TRBV28 combines with J gene TRBJ1-5, with D unclear. V lost 2 bases, J lost 4 bases, and 6 bases lay in between. Germline values: CDR1 MDHEN, CDR2 SYDVKM. The CDR3 extends over 13 amino acids. The CDR3 bases are TGTGCCAGCAGTTTAGTCGAGAATCAGCCCCAGCATTTT. Translated, it gives CASSLVENQPQHF.

Remarks on this clone: The CDR3 carries no conserved terminal phenylalanine or tryptophan, so it likely arises from a read error. This rearrangement joins TRBV11-2 to TRBJ1-2; D not resolved. The CDR3 totals 16 residues. The V gene's germline CDR1 is SGHAT and CDR2 FQNNGV. V lost 1 base and J 1 base, leaving 13 bases between the germline ends. CDR3 nucleotides: TGTGCCAGCAGCTTAGTCGTCAGTCGCGGTAACTATGGCTACACCCTC. Encoded protein: CASSLVVSRGNYGYTL.

V usage is TRBV9 and J usage is TRBJ2-3; 8 bases are shared with TRBD2. CDR3 length: 14 residues. From germline, CDR1 is SGDLS and CDR2 YYNGEE. With 0 bases clipped from V and 6 bases from J, the junction kept 3 bases outside the gene matches. Written as DNA, the CDR3 is TGTGCCAGCAGCGTAGCGGGGGGGCATGATACGCAGTATTTT. It codes for CASSVAGGHDTQYF.

In DNA, the CDR3 is TGTGCCAGCAGCTCCCAGCGGGAGACCTACGAGCAGTACTTC. It is translated as CASSSQRETYEQYF. The chain recombines TRBV7-2 with TRBJ2-7, with 8 bases matching TRBD2. With 4 bases clipped from V and 2 bases from J, the junction kept 4 bases outside the gene matches. Germline-derived CDR1 and CDR2 are SGHTA and FQGNSA. CDR3 size: 14 residues.

The V and J genes are TRBV29-1 and TRBJ2-7, with 8 bases lining up with TRBD1. In germline, CDR1 is SQVTM, CDR2 ANQGSEA. The CDR3 sequence is 15 residues long. Unmatched junction bases numbered 8, after V lost 1 base and J lost 3 bases. The CDR3 nucleotides read TGCAGCGTTGAAGTCCTCGGGACAGGCAACTACGAGCAGTACTTC. Translated, it gives CSVEVLGTGNYEQYF.

As for this clone: Other DNA sequences in the sample encode the same CDR3. The chain has TRBV5-1 and TRBJ2-5; no reliable D call. Germline values: CDR1 SGHRS, CDR2 YFSETQ. Trimming pared 0 bases from V and 1 base from J, leaving 7 bases between. This CDR3 has 14 amino acids. CDR3 sequence: CASSLGGSQETQYF. CDR3 sequence (DNA): TGCGCCAGCAGCTTGGGCGGTTCCCAAGAGACCCAGTACTTC.

This clone has a single count. The V gene is TRBV5-1, the J gene TRBJ1-1; D is uncertain. Germline CDR1 reads SGHRS; CDR2 reads YFSETQ. The CDR3 totals 12 residues. Trimming took 4 bases from V and 6 from J, leaving 10 bases between them. CDR3 DNA: TGCGCCAGCAGCCGGAGCGGGGCTGAAGCTTTCTTT. Translated: CASSRSGAEAFF.

This chain connects TRBV19 to TRBJ2-1; 8 bases fit TRBD2. The CDR3 totals 16 residues. Trimming removed 5 bases from V and 5 bases from J; junction bases left unmatched: 11. The germline V gene encodes CDR1 LNHDA and CDR2 SQIVND (reference sequence). The DNA of the CDR3 is TGTGCCAGTAGTTTAACGGGACTAGTGACCCACAATGAGCAGTTCTTC. Amino acids: CASSLTGLVTHNEQFF. Together with reference TRBV19 and TRBJ2-1, the CDR3 gives the full variable domain: DGGITQSPKYLFRKEGQNVTLSCEQNLNHDAMYWYRQDPGQGLRLIYYSQIVNDFQKGDIAEGYSVSREKKESFPLTVTSAQKNPTAFYLCASSLTGLVTHNEQFFGPGTRLTVL.

This clone appeared a few times. This chain links TRBV11-2 with TRBJ1-2; no firm D call. V was pared by 0 bases and J by 8 bases, with 13 bases between. The CDR3 is made up of 14 amino acids. Germline loops: CDR1 SGHAT, CDR2 FQNNGV. The CDR3 here is CASSLDPLVVGYTF. The CDR3 bases are TGTGCCAGCAGCTTAGATCCCCTAGTTGTGGGCTACACCTTC.

This chain joins TRBV7-9 and TRBJ1-4; 7 bases map to TRBD1. Germline CDR1 SEHNR, CDR2 FQNEAQ (reference sequence). There are 17 residues in the CDR3. After removal of 3 bases from V and 3 bases from J, the junction contained 10 bases not matched to a gene. CDR3 sequence (DNA): TGTGCCAGCAGCTTGGGGGCCGCCGGGACAGCTAATGAAAAACTGTTTTTT. It is translated as CASSLGAAGTANEKLFF.

The chain uses TRBV10-3 and TRBJ1-5, with TRBD1 matching over 12 bases. The CDR3 is 16 amino acids. Trimming took 5 bases from V and 6 from J; bases not matched to a gene: 8. Germline V gene data show CDR1 as ENHRY and CDR2 as SYGVKD. CDR3 sequence reads: CAISPGDRGQGQPQHF. The DNA of the CDR3 is TGTGCCATCAGTCCCGGGGACAGGGGGCAGGGTCAGCCCCAGCATTTT.

V and J are TRBV21-1 and TRBJ1-4; the DNA was not used to check the table's D call, TRBD1. TRBV21-1 counts as a pseudogene. The CDR3 has 17 residues. CDR3 loop: CASSKAAVDRGDEKLFF. In DNA form, the CDR3 reads TGTGCCAGCAGCAAAGCCGCCGTCGACAGGGGGGATGAAAAACTGTTTTTT.

The chain uses TRBV6-5 and TRBJ2-2; D is uncertain. Germline CDR1 and CDR2: MNHEY and SVGAGI. CDR3 length: 15 amino acids. The V and J ends lost 7 bases and 3 bases respectively, with 15 bases between them. CDR3 sequence reads: CASTLLVPDTGELFF. In DNA, the CDR3 is TGTGCCAGCACCCTTTTAGTCCCGGACACCGGGGAGCTGTTTTTT.

In its sample, this clone was seen once. Here the CDR3 reads CASSYSRYMNTEAFF. The CDR3 DNA reads TGTGCCAGCAGTTACTCGAGGTACATGAACACTGAAGCTTTCTTT. The genes are TRBV6-5 and TRBJ1-1; D is undetermined. Germline V lookup: CDR1 MNHEY, CDR2 SVGAGI. The CDR3 extends over 15 amino acids. V lost 0 bases to trimming and J lost 0 bases, with 8 bases between them.

This clone was observed a handful of times. The chain has TRBV19 and TRBJ2-3; TRBD2 agrees at 9 bases. The CDR3 contains 14 residues. The J segment lost 6 bases and the V segment lost 6 bases, leaving 7 bases of the junction unmatched. The germline V gene encodes CDR1 LNHDA and CDR2 SQIVND (reference sequence). The DNA for the CDR3 is TGTGCCAGTAGGGCGGGAGGGAGCTATGATACGCAGTATTTT. This codes for CASRAGGSYDTQYF.

The chain has TRBV29-1 and TRBJ2-1; 13 bases are shared with TRBD2. The germline gives CDR1 SQVTM, CDR2 ANQGSEA. There are 17 residues in the CDR3. The trim removed 4 bases at V and 9 bases at J, leaving 15 bases unmatched. The CDR3 DNA is TGCAGCGTTGCGGGACTAGCGGGACATGCGTCCAGTAGTGAGCAGTTCTTC. It specifies CSVAGLAGHASSSEQFF.

V gene TRBV5-1 combines with J gene TRBJ2-5; D remains ambiguous. The better agreement between TRBJ2-7 and the DNA end casts doubt on the J call. Germline values: CDR1 SGHRS, CDR2 YFSETQ. CDR3 size: 11 residues. CDR3 DNA: TGCGCCAGCAGCAGCCTGGTCGAGCAGTACTTC. Protein product: CASSSLVEQYF.

The genes are TRBV6-1 and TRBJ2-2; D may be TRBD1 (6 bases). V lost 5 bases and J 1 base, leaving 11 bases between the germline ends. In germline, CDR1 is MNHNS, CDR2 SASEGT. This CDR3 has 15 amino acids. Written as DNA, the CDR3 is TGTGCCAGCAGTACGCCGGGACAGAACACCGGGGAGCTGTTTTTT. Protein: CASSTPGQNTGELFF.

The V call is TRBV4-1, the J call TRBJ1-2; D might be TRBD1 (6 bases). CDR3 length equals 13 residues. With 3 bases removed from V and 4 bases from J, the gap between germline ends came to 9 bases. Germline loops: CDR1 MGHRA, CDR2 YSYEKL. The CDR3: CASSQTGLYGYTF. The CDR3 bases are TGCGCCAGCAGCCAGACAGGTCTCTATGGCTACACCTTC.

This chain joins TRBV2 and TRBJ1-6; 7 nucleotides match TRBD1. V dropped 4 bases and J dropped 5; count of bases not matched to a gene: 8. The CDR3 totals 16 residues. The germline V gene encodes CDR1 SNHLY and CDR2 FYNNEI. The CDR3 protein is CASSGQGTSNNSPLHF. The CDR3 bases are TGTGCCAGCAGTGGACAGGGTACGTCTAATAATTCACCCCTCCACTTT.

This clone was counted once. CDR3 bases: TGTGCCAGCAGCCAAACAGGGGGGGCCTACAATGAGCAGTTCTTC. Its protein is CASSQTGGAYNEQFF. J is TRBJ2-1 and V is TRBV14; D might be TRBD1 (8 bases). The CDR3 runs 15 residues. In germline, CDR1 is SGHDN, CDR2 FVKESK. V was cut by 2 bases and J by 2 bases, with 10 bases left in between.

In this sample, this clone turned up once. The chain recombines TRBV6-1 with TRBJ2-7; D is ambiguous. Germline CDR1 is MNHNS and CDR2 is SASEGT. This CDR3 is 13 amino acids long. Deletions cut 8 bases from V and 3 bases from J, with 14 bases between. This chain's CDR3 is CASRPAGNYEQYF. In DNA form, the CDR3 reads TGTGCCAGCCGCCCGGCAGGCAACTACGAGCAGTACTTC.